The 20 T cell receptor beta chains below were found in one sample sequenced in a study of human T cells and chemical hapten exposure. TCRdb analysed the RACE reads with MiXCR anew, one entry per CDR3 protein. The sample has tens of thousands of distinct CDR3 sequences, 10% to 15% seen once. Time point of the sample: patch test 3, about 24 weeks after DPC sensitization. Documented treatment: therapeutic diphenylcyclopropenone sensitization with weekly scalp DPC. The specimen comprised whole blood, sampled in connection with sensitization to the hapten diphenylcyclopropenone (DPC). Receptor source: a woman aged 45-65 years with alopecia areata. Some clones in this sample may be carry-over from other donors' samples.

This clonotype was found many times. The chain couples TRBV6-1 to TRBJ2-1; D perhaps matches TRBD2 (5 bases). The CDR3 loop spans 13 amino acids. Germline V lookup: CDR1 MNHNS, CDR2 SASEGT. Trimming shortened V by 1 base and J by 12 bases, and 13 bases separated the two germline ends. This chain's CDR3 is CASSEDGVVGQFF. The CDR3 coding sequence is TGTGCCAGCAGTGAAGACGGGGTCGTGGGGCAGTTCTTC.

The chain carries TRBV6-5 and TRBJ2-7, with 14 bases fitting TRBD2. Germline lookup yields CDR1 MNHEY and CDR2 SVGAGI. The V and J ends lost 2 bases and 4 bases, in that order; junction bases with no gene match: 4. This CDR3 comprises 16 residues. The CDR3 nucleotides are TGTGCCAGCAGTTACCGTGGGACTAGCGGGAGATACGAGCAGTACTTC. Translating it yields CASSYRGTSGRYEQYF.

The chain is built from TRBV20-1 and TRBJ1-1; maybe TRBD1 (6 bases). Germline CDR1 reads DFQATT; CDR2 reads SNEGSKA (reference sequence). This CDR3 has 13 amino acids. Trimming removed 3 bases at V and 0 bases at J, with 8 bases between. The CDR3 region is CSASGQLNTEAFF. The CDR3 region has the DNA TGCAGTGCTAGCGGACAGCTGAACACTGAAGCTTTCTTT.

This clonotype has at least ten counts. The rearrangement uses TRBV29-1 and TRBJ2-7; 7 bases fit TRBD1. Germline CDR1 reads SQVTM; CDR2 reads ANQGSEA. V lost 6 bases to trimming and J lost 2 bases; unmatched junction nucleotides: 7. This CDR3 contains 13 residues. This CDR3 is CSVRGTETYEQYF. The CDR3 DNA reads TGCAGCGTCAGGGGGACGGAAACCTACGAGCAGTACTTC.

This clonotype was seen ten or more times. Written as DNA, the CDR3 is TGCAGTGGCCCCGGGACAGGCTACGAGCAGTACTTC. Translation: CSGPGTGYEQYF. This sequence joins TRBV20-1 and TRBJ2-7; 8 bases fit TRBD1. The CDR3 covers 12 residues. Germline V lookup: CDR1 DFQATT, CDR2 SNEGSKA (reference sequence). V was clipped by 7 bases and J by 3 bases; unmatched bases: 5.

In regard to this clonotype: A read error may be the cause here, since a much bigger clone is one base away. V gene TRBV4-2 combines with J gene TRBJ2-5; 11 nucleotides agree with TRBD2. V dropped 3 bases and J dropped 0; count of bases not matched to a gene: 12. From germline, CDR1 is LGHNA and CDR2 YNFKEQ. CDR3 size: 19 residues. In DNA form, the CDR3 reads TGTGCCAGCAGCCACGATGGCCTAGCGGGAGGACCTTACCAAGAGACCCAGTACTTC. Residues: CASSHDGLAGGPYQETQYF.

This rearrangement joins TRBV7-9 to TRBJ2-2; 8 nucleotides agree with TRBD2. V shed 10 bases, J shed 0 bases, and the junction held 4 bases outside the gene matches. This CDR3 contains 14 residues. CDR1 and CDR2 (germline): SEHNR, FQNEAQ (reference sequence). In DNA, the CDR3 is TGTGCCATTTATAGCGGGGCGAACACCGGGGAGCTGTTTTTT. This gives the protein CAIYSGANTGELFF.

This chain links TRBV2 with TRBJ1-2; maybe TRBD1 (6 bases). Trimming pared 7 bases from V and 2 bases from J, leaving 11 bases between. Germline CDR1 SNHLY, CDR2 FYNNEI. CDR3 size: 13 residues. CDR3 region: CASIGGRNYGYTF. CDR3 in DNA: TGTGCCAGCATAGGGGGTAGGAACTATGGCTACACCTTC.

This clonotype was recorded many times. The rearrangement links TRBV20-1 to TRBJ1-1; D ambiguous. Between the trimmed V and J ends, which lost 5 bases and 4 bases, there was a span of 8 bases. CDR1 is DFQATT, CDR2 SNEGSKA, per germline (reference sequence). The CDR3 spans 11 residues. This chain's CDR3 is CSAETGTEAFF. The CDR3 nucleotides read TGCAGTGCTGAGACCGGCACTGAAGCTTTCTTT.

This clonotype came up many times. The CDR3 nucleotides read TGCGCCAGCAGCTTGGGGGGGGTCCCCGGTTCACCCCTCCACTTT. This encodes CASSLGGVPGSPLHF. This rearrangement joins TRBV5-1 to TRBJ1-6, with D tentatively TRBD1 (5 bases). V was cut by 0 bases and J by 9 bases, with 13 bases left in between. The CDR3 contains 15 residues. Germline CDR1 is SGHRS and CDR2 is YFSETQ.

This clonotype was observed a few times. The genes are TRBV14 and TRBJ2-1; D might be TRBD2 (5 bases). The CDR3 length is 17 residues. The V end was cut by 0 bases, the J end by 12 bases, with 24 bases between. CDR1 SGHDN and CDR2 FVKESK come from the germline V gene. CDR3 residues: CASSQDPPRGPLRLQFF. In DNA, the CDR3 is TGTGCCAGCAGCCAAGATCCCCCCCGCGGGCCCCTGAGGCTGCAGTTCTTC.

This clonotype has more than one count but fewer than ten. The chain recombines TRBV11-2 with TRBJ2-1, with D possibly called TRBD1 or TRBD2 (5 bases each). This CDR3 is 15 amino acids long. CDR1 and CDR2 from the germline V gene are SGHAT and FQNNGV. The V gene lost 5 bases and the J gene lost 8 bases, with 19 bases spanning the gap. CDR3 loop: CASSPGTITMDEQFF. CDR3 bases: TGTGCCAGCAGCCCAGGGACCATCACGATGGATGAGCAGTTCTTC.

This clonotype was detected many times. The rearrangement joins TRBV20-1 to TRBJ2-3, with TRBD1 identical over 8 bases. Trimming removed 5 bases from V and 4 bases from J; junction bases left unmatched: 17. This CDR3 comprises 17 residues. From germline, CDR1 is DFQATT and CDR2 SNEGSKA (reference sequence). The CDR3 reads CSALSGTGIILPDTQYF. CDR3 coding DNA: TGCAGTGCTCTTTCCGGGACAGGTATTATCCTCCCAGATACGCAGTATTTT.

The chain recombines TRBV29-1 with TRBJ1-1; 7 bases line up with TRBD1. The CDR3 has 15 amino acids. Germline V gene sequence: CDR1 SQVTM, CDR2 ANQGSEA. The DNA for the CDR3 is TGCAGAGGAGACGTATGGGACAGCTTGAACACTGAAGCTTTCTTT. It translates to CRGDVWDSLNTEAFF.

This clonotype was seen a handful of times. This chain connects TRBV12-3 or TRBV12-4 to TRBJ1-1; D is undetermined. The CDR3 has 13 amino acids. The V end lost 2 bases, the J end lost 3 bases, and 7 bases lay between the germline ends. The CDR3, as DNA: TGTGCCAGCAGTTTAACTGGGGACACTGAAGCTTTCTTT. Translation gives CASSLTGDTEAFF.

This clonotype was found a few times. The chain has TRBV19 and TRBJ1-2; TRBD1 matches at 7 bases. Germline CDR1 LNHDA, CDR2 SQIVND (reference sequence). Trimming took 5 bases from V and 6 from J; bases not matched to a gene: 12. The CDR3 is 15 residues long. CDR3 nucleotides: TGTGCCAGTAGTGAACCGGGACAGCCCCCAGATGGCTACACCTTC. Its translation is CASSEPGQPPDGYTF.

The J gene is TRBJ2-3, the V gene TRBV12-3 or TRBV12-4; 7 bases fit TRBD1. Trimming removed 4 bases from V and 2 bases from J; junction bases left unmatched: 6. The CDR3 extends over 15 amino acids. CDR3 in DNA: TGTGCCAGCAGTTCGGGACAGACTCTCACAGATACGCAGTATTTT. Encoded protein: CASSSGQTLTDTQYF.

This clonotype showed up just a few times. CDR3 nucleotides: TGTGCCAGCAGTTCTCAGACGAACACTGAAGCTTTCTTT. This gives the protein CASSSQTNTEAFF. The rearrangement uses TRBV6-6 and TRBJ1-1, with unresolved D. V shed 4 bases and J shed 1 base, with 7 bases lying between them. Germline values: CDR1 MNHNY, CDR2 SVGAGI (reference sequence). This CDR3 spans 13 amino acids.

This clonotype was recorded many times. This chain links TRBV7-3 with TRBJ2-5; 9 bases agree with TRBD1. Germline V gene sequence: CDR1 SGHTA, CDR2 FQGTGA. CDR3 size: 14 residues. The V gene end was trimmed by 0 bases and the J gene end by 5 bases; junction bases not matched to a gene: 1. CDR3 DNA: TGTGCCAGCAGCTTAACGGGGACAGGGGAGACCCAGTACTTC. This codes for CASSLTGTGETQYF. Complete variable domain (other parts from reference TRBV7-3 and TRBJ2-5): GAGVSQTPSNKVTEKGKYVELRCDPISGHTALYWYRQSLGQGPEFLIYFQGTGAADDSGLPNDRFFAVRPEGSVSTLKIQRTERGDSAVYLCASSLTGTGETQYFGPGTRLLVL.

This clonotype was counted ten times or more. The chain links TRBV2 to TRBJ1-1, with D unresolved. Trimming pared 0 bases from V and 6 bases from J, leaving 11 bases between. Germline CDR1 and CDR2: SNHLY and FYNNEI. The CDR3 contains 14 residues. DNA of the CDR3: TGTGCCAGCAGTGAAGCGTCCGTTCTATCTGAAGCTTTCTTT. Amino acid sequence: CASSEASVLSEAFF. Drawing the rest from reference TRBV2 and TRBJ1-1, the complete variable domain is EPEVTQTPSHQVTQMGQEVILRCVPISNHLYFYWYRQILGQKVEFLVSFYNNEISEKSEIFDDQFSVERPDGSNFTLKIRSTKLEDSAMYFCASSEASVLSEAFFGQGTRLTVV.